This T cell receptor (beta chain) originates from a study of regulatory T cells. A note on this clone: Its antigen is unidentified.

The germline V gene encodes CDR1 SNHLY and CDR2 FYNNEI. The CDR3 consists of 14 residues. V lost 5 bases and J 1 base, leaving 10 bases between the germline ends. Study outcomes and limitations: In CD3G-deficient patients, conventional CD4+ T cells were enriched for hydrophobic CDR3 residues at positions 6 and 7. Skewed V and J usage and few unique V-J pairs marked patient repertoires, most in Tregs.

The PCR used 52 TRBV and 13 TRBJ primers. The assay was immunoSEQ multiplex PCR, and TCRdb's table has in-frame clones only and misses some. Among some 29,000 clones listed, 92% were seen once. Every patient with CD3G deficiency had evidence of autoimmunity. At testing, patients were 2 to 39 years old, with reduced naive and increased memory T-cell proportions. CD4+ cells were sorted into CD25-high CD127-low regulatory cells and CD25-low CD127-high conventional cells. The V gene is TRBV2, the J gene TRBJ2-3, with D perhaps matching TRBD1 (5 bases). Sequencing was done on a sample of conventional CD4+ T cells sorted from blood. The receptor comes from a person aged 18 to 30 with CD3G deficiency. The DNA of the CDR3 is TGTGCCAGCAGTACAGGCCTCGGCACAGATACGCAGTATTTT. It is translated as CASSTGLGTDTQYF.